The rows below give T cell receptor beta chains drawn from one sample of a study of technical replicates of blood from a handful of donors. Measured with immunoSEQ multiplex PCR; TCRdb has only the in-frame clones, and not every one. This table has about 80,000 clones, 98% appearing once. The specimen sequenced was T cells isolated from PBMCs. The source of these receptors is a human donor in good health. The CDR3 runs from the conserved cysteine through the conserved F or W. The D gene is left open where the match is weak. Size is omitted from some rows. Given values are once, few, many or a class for expanded clones.

d_gene	j_gene	v_gene	abundance	CDR3aa	CDR3nt
.	TRBJ1-1	TRBV6-5	.	CASSNKPNTEAFF	TGTGCCAGCAGTAATAAGCCTAACACTGAAGCTTTCTTT
TRBD2	TRBJ2-1	TRBV29-1	.	CSVVRTSNNEQFF	TGCAGCGTGGTTAGGACTAGCAACAATGAGCAGTTCTTC
.	TRBJ1-4	TRBV15	.	CATSRAGTGYEKLFF	TGTGCCACCAGCAGAGCCGGGACTGGCTATGAAAAACTGTTTTTT
TRBD1	TRBJ1-3	TRBV11-2	.	CASSSIQGAIAYGNTIYF	TGTGCCAGCAGCTCAATACAGGGGGCGATAGCTTATGGAAACACCATATATTTT
.	TRBJ1-2	TRBV2	.	CASGEGSYGYTF	TGTGCCAGCGGGGAGGGGTCCTATGGCTACACCTTC
.	TRBJ2-7	TRBV5-4	.	CASSPDYQVSSYEQYF	TGTGCCAGCAGCCCTGACTATCAGGTTAGCTCCTACGAGCAGTACTTC
.	TRBJ1-1	TRBV19	.	CASSIGGRGTEAFF	TGTGCCAGTAGTATAGGGGGGAGGGGCACTGAAGCTTTCTTT
TRBD1	TRBJ2-7	TRBV25-1	.	CAMEDRVNEQYF	TGTGCCATGGAGGACAGGGTAAACGAGCAGTACTTC
.	TRBJ2-1	TRBV4-1	.	CASSRKSGNEQFF	TGCGCCAGCAGCCGGAAATCAGGGAATGAGCAGTTCTTC
.	TRBJ2-7	TRBV6-1	once	CASSEGRGDNYEQYF	TGTGCCAGCAGTGAAGGCCGGGGAGACAACTACGAGCAGTACTTC
.	TRBJ2-5	TRBV7-9	.	CASSFDRYKETQYF	TGTGCCAGCAGCTTCGACAGATATAAAGAGACCCAGTACTTC
TRBD2	TRBJ2-1	TRBV9	.	CASSVGGLAAYNEQFF	TGTGCCAGCAGCGTAGGGGGACTAGCGGCCTACAATGAGCAGTTCTTC
.	TRBJ1-2	TRBV7-9	.	CATQGRTYGYTF	TGTGCCACGCAGGGCCGAACCTATGGCTACACCTTC
.	TRBJ2-3	TRBV7-6	.	CASSLLSSQDTQYF	TGTGCCAGCAGCTTATTGTCGTCTCAGGATACGCAGTATTTT
TRBD2	TRBJ2-7	TRBV10-3	.	CAISPRTSGYEQYF	TGTGCCATCAGTCCAAGGACTAGCGGCTACGAGCAGTACTTC
TRBD2	TRBJ2-1	TRBV5-4	.	CASSRGGEQFF	TGTGCCAGCAGCCGGGGGGGTGAGCAGTTCTTC
TRBD1	TRBJ1-1	TRBV7-2	.	CASSLRDRGYMDTEAFF	TGTGCCAGCAGTTTAAGGGACAGGGGGTATATGGACACTGAAGCTTTCTTT
.	TRBJ2-3	TRBV30	.	CAWSVGLASTDTQYF	TGTGCCTGGAGTGTCGGCCTAGCGAGCACAGATACGCAGTATTTT
.	TRBJ1-1	TRBV27	.	CASRAGESTEAFF	TGTGCCAGCCGGGCAGGGGAAAGCACTGAAGCTTTCTTT
.	TRBJ1-3	TRBV10-3	once	CAFSQDFGNTIYF	TGTGCCTTCTCACAGGATTTTGGAAACACCATATATTTT
.	TRBJ1-2	TRBV7-9	.	CASSLVDTF	TGTGCCAGCAGCTTAGTAGACACCTTC
TRBD2	TRBJ2-2	TRBV7-9	.	CASSLGGTSGKWNTGELFF	TGTGCCAGCAGCTTAGGAGGGACTAGCGGGAAATGGAACACCGGGGAGCTGTTTTTT
.	TRBJ1-5	TRBV6-5	.	CASSSYRDNQPQHF	TGTGCCAGCAGTTCTTACAGGGACAATCAGCCCCAGCATTTT
TRBD1	TRBJ2-1	TRBV5-1	.	CASEQGGDNEQFF	TGCGCCAGCGAACAGGGGGGTGACAATGAGCAGTTCTTC
.	TRBJ2-7	TRBV6-5	.	CASSSARGEQYF	TGTGCCAGCAGCTCCGCCCGGGGTGAGCAGTACTTC
TRBD1	TRBJ2-7	TRBV10-3	.	CAISELGTDLYEQYF	TGTGCCATCAGTGAGTTAGGGACAGACCTCTACGAGCAGTACTTC